Shown below are 16 T cell receptor beta chains from a single sample sequenced in a study of CD8+CD57+ T cells in acquired aplastic anemia. The patients chosen for sequencing had shown expansion of CD8+CD57+ cells (detected by flow cytometry). The TCR beta profiling, which covered VDJ combination and CDR3 sequence, was carried out using genomic DNA as the template. TCRdb independently ran MiXCR on the reads; one entry per CDR3 protein. The top ten hold 0.7% to 1% of the sample, which has under 500,000 distinct CDR3 sequences, under 40% seen once. Material: sorted CD4+, CD8+, or CD8+CD57+ T cells (not recorded which) from PBMCs. These receptor sequences come from a human donor with aplastic anemia.

The rearrangement uses TRBV20-1 and TRBJ2-2; 9 bases align to TRBD1. Trimming took 5 bases from V and 7 from J; bases not matched to a gene: 8. Germline CDR1 is DFQATT and CDR2 is SNEGSKA (reference sequence). This CDR3 comprises 14 residues. CDR3 in amino acids: CSAPGQGTIGELFF. For the CDR3, the DNA is TGCAGTGCTCCCGGACAGGGGACGATCGGGGAGCTGTTTTTT.

This clonotype has only a few counts. V and J are TRBV10-3 and TRBJ2-7, with unresolved D. V lost 0 bases and J lost 0, with 3 bases in between. CDR1 and CDR2 (germline): ENHRY, SYGVKD. CDR3 length: 13 amino acids. As DNA, the CDR3 is TGTGCCATCAGTGAGTCCCCCTCCTACGAGCAGTACTTC. Its protein product is CAISESPSYEQYF.

This clonotype was seen many times. J is TRBJ2-1 and V is TRBV6-9; TRBD2 matches at 11 bases. The V gene end was trimmed by 5 bases and the J gene end by 4 bases; junction bases not matched to a gene: 16. The CDR3 has 19 amino acids. Germline V lookup: CDR1 MNHGY, CDR2 SVAAGI. This CDR3 is CASSHRLAGYVFVYNEQFF. CDR3 coding DNA: TGTGCCAGCAGTCATAGACTAGCGGGGTACGTTTTTGTTTACAATGAGCAGTTCTTC.

The rearrangement joins TRBV6-4 to TRBJ1-2, with TRBD1 matching over 9 bases. CDR1 is MRHNA, CDR2 SNTAGT, per germline. This CDR3 contains 16 residues. V lost 1 base and J lost 8; bases outside the gene matches: 11. The CDR3 spells CASSDFSGQGVRGYTF. Here the CDR3 DNA reads TGTGCCAGCAGTGACTTCTCGGGACAGGGCGTGCGGGGCTACACCTTC.

This clonotype was seen at least ten times. The V call is TRBV7-8, the J call TRBJ2-7; D is possibly TRBD2 (5 bases). This CDR3 region has 14 residues. The germline gives CDR1 SGHVS, CDR2 FQNEAQ. Trimming left V 4 bases short and J 3 bases short, with 13 bases between. The CDR3 region is CASSYRVGNYEQYF. DNA for the CDR3: TGTGCCAGCAGCTATAGGGTCGGGAACTACGAGCAGTACTTC.

There are many counts of this clonotype. The rearrangement links TRBV20-1 to TRBJ1-2; D call uncertain. V was shortened by 3 bases and J by 0 bases, with 8 bases between the two germline ends. This CDR3 spans 13 amino acids. Germline CDR1 reads DFQATT; CDR2 reads SNEGSKA (reference sequence). CDR3: CSASREANYGYTF. As DNA, the CDR3 is TGCAGTGCTAGTCGGGAAGCTAACTATGGCTACACCTTC.

This clonotype was seen a handful of times. V gene TRBV12-3 or TRBV12-4 combines with J gene TRBJ2-2; D assignment may be TRBD1 or TRBD2 (6 bases each). This CDR3 contains 16 residues. Trimming took off 1 base at V and 2 bases at J, with 11 bases between the two ends. CDR3 protein: CASSLVGGRNTGELFF. The DNA of the CDR3 is TGTGCCAGCAGTTTAGTCGGGGGCCGTAACACCGGGGAGCTGTTTTTT.

The chain employs TRBV12-3 or TRBV12-4 and TRBJ2-7; 12 nucleotides match TRBD2. Losses at the gene ends were 3 bases for V and 7 bases for J; bases not matched to a gene: 10. The CDR3 contains 16 residues. CDR3: CASSLTSGSLGGEQYF. The CDR3 nucleotides are TGTGCCAGCAGTTTGACTAGCGGGAGTCTAGGTGGGGAGCAGTACTTC.

On this clonotype: A read error may be the cause here, since a much bigger clone is one base away. V is TRBV25-1 and J is TRBJ2-7, with D possibly being TRBD1 or TRBD2 (6 bases each). V was clipped by 9 bases and J by 4 bases, with 22 bases between them. The CDR3 runs 15 residues. Germline-derived CDR1 and CDR2 are MGHDK and SYGVNS. The CDR3 DNA is TGTGCCAGTAGTATCGCCGGGGGCCAGTCGTACGAGCAGTACTTC. It encodes CASSIAGGQSYEQYF.

Many counts were recorded for this clonotype. The chain carries TRBV29-1 and TRBJ1-2; D gene ambiguous. Trimming cost V 0 bases and J 7 bases, with 15 bases left between them. This CDR3 region has 14 residues. Germline-derived CDR1 and CDR2 are SQVTM and ANQGSEA. This CDR3 is CSVEDFRQIRGYTF. DNA for the CDR3: TGCAGCGTTGAAGATTTTAGACAAATCCGTGGCTACACCTTC.

The chain recombines TRBV20-1 with TRBJ1-2, with 7 bases that match TRBD1. Germline CDR1 reads DFQATT; CDR2 reads SNEGSKA (reference sequence). Trimming cost V 5 bases and J 7 bases; bases outside gene matches: 7. The length of the CDR3 is 12 residues. CDR3 nucleotide sequence: TGCAGTGCTCAGACAGGGAGCGCTGGCTACACCTTC. Protein sequence: CSAQTGSAGYTF.

This clonotype was counted at least ten times. The rearrangement joins TRBV7-3 to TRBJ2-3; no definite D call. The CDR3 contains 14 residues. V was cut by 0 bases and J by 4 bases, with 8 bases left in between. Germline assignment: CDR1 SGHTA and CDR2 FQGTGA. CDR3 DNA sequence: TGTGCCAGCAGCTTAACGCTCCAATCAGATACGCAGTATTTT. It codes for CASSLTLQSDTQYF.

This clonotype was counted a few times. The chain couples TRBV6-2 or TRBV6-3 to TRBJ1-2, with D uncertain. The germline gives CDR1 MNHEY, CDR2 SVGEGT. V lost 2 bases, J lost 7 bases, and 11 bases lay in between. The CDR3 spans 13 residues. CDR3 protein: CASSYGPPGGYTF. CDR3 nucleotide sequence: TGTGCCAGCAGTTACGGGCCACCGGGTGGCTACACCTTC.

This chain joins TRBV2 and TRBJ1-3; perhaps TRBD1 as D (5 bases). The ends were cut back, 6 bases at V and 4 bases at J, with 16 bases in the middle. Germline CDR1 and CDR2: SNHLY and FYNNEI. The CDR3 loop spans 15 amino acids. CDR3 sequence reads: CASSSGQGPGNTIYF. In DNA form, the CDR3 reads TGTGCCAGCAGCTCCGGACAAGGGCCCGGAAACACCATATATTTT.

Regarding this clonotype: Mismatch with germline at one junction end may stem from a read error. V gene TRBV2 combines with J gene TRBJ1-2, with D unresolved. CDR3 length: 11 residues. CDR1 and CDR2 (germline): SNHLY, FYNNEI. CDR3 sequence reads: CACSETYGYTF. CDR3 bases: TGTGCCTGCAGTGAAACGTATGGCTACACCTTC.

The chain joins TRBV5-1 to TRBJ2-2, with D perhaps assigned TRBD1 or TRBD2 (5 bases each). Germline V gene lookup returns CDR1 SGHRS and CDR2 YFSETQ. Between the trimmed V and J ends, which lost 4 bases and 6 bases, there was a span of 19 bases. The CDR3 is 16 residues long. CDR3: CASSLWSGRGAGELFF. The CDR3 bases are TGCGCCAGCAGCCTATGGTCGGGGCGCGGCGCCGGGGAGCTGTTTTTT.